These T cell receptor beta chains were read from a single sample in a study of CD8 T cells in Susac syndrome. MiXCR was run by TCRdb on the immunoSEQ multiplex PCR reads, yielding one entry per CDR3 protein. This table holds 180,000 or so distinct CDR3 sequences, about 95% found once. Sequenced input: CD4+ T cells from PBMCs. These receptors were collected from a human donor with Susac syndrome. CDR3s include the opening cysteine and the closing phenylalanine or tryptophan. D genes are given only for firm matches. Rows give clone size only sometimes, using once, few, many, or a class for an expanded clone.

V: TRBV20-1
D: TRBD2
J: TRBJ2-1
size: -
DNA: TGCAGTGCTGGTGGGGGAGCGGGGCGCTACAATGAGCAGTTCTTC
CDR3: CSAGGGAGRYNEQFF

V: TRBV20-1
D: -
J: TRBJ1-5
size: -
DNA: TGCAGTGCGGAGGGCGCAGGGCGTTATAGCAATCAGCCCCAGCATTTT
CDR3: CSAEGAGRYSNQPQHF

V: TRBV30
D: TRBD1
J: TRBJ1-4
size: -
DNA: TGTGCCTGGAGTGGTGTCGGGACAGATGAAAAACTGTTTTTT
CDR3: CAWSGVGTDEKLFF

V: TRBV7-9
D: -
J: TRBJ1-3
size: -
DNA: TGTGCCAGCCGCTTAGGGAACGGAAACACCATATATTTT
CDR3: CASRLGNGNTIYF

V: TRBV29-1
D: TRBD1
J: TRBJ2-5
size: once
DNA: TGCAGCGTCCCGGGACAGGGCGGGATAGAGACCCAGTACTTC
CDR3: CSVPGQGGIETQYF

V: TRBV7-3
D: -
J: TRBJ2-3
size: -
DNA: TGTGCCAGCAGCTTAACGTTCCGGGGTGCTGGCGGAGATACGCAGTATTTT
CDR3: CASSLTFRGAGGDTQYF

V: TRBV7-2
D: -
J: TRBJ2-5
size: -
DNA: TGTGCCAGCAGCTTTGGGGTCTACCGAGAGACCCAGTACTTC
CDR3: CASSFGVYRETQYF

V: TRBV20-1
D: -
J: TRBJ2-3
size: -
DNA: TGCAGTGCTAGAGAAAAGTCACAGATACGCTGGGGTGTCACGCAGTATTTT
CDR3: CSAREKSQIRWGVTQYF

V: TRBV18
D: -
J: TRBJ1-1
size: -
DNA: TGTGCCAGCTCACCCTACGGGAGCACTGAAGCTTTCTTT
CDR3: CASSPYGSTEAFF

V: TRBV9
D: -
J: TRBJ2-1
size: -
DNA: TGTGCCAGCAGCGTAGCTGGGGTCCACTACAATGAGCAGTTCTTC
CDR3: CASSVAGVHYNEQFF

V: TRBV20-1
D: -
J: TRBJ2-7
size: -
DNA: TGCAGTGCTAGCGTCGATACCTACGAGCAGTACTTC
CDR3: CSASVDTYEQYF

V: TRBV20-1
D: -
J: TRBJ2-7
size: -
DNA: TGCAGTGCTTCCCGGACAGTAGGCTACGAGCAGTACTTC
CDR3: CSASRTVGYEQYF

V: TRBV30
D: TRBD1
J: TRBJ2-2
size: -
DNA: TGTGCCTGGACTAGACAGGGCGGCACCGGGGAGCTGTTTTTT
CDR3: CAWTRQGGTGELFF

V: TRBV7-8
D: TRBD2
J: TRBJ2-1
size: -
DNA: TGTGCCAGCAGGACTAGCGGGGGGGCCTGGAATGAGCAGTTCTTC
CDR3: CASRTSGGAWNEQFF

V: TRBV2
D: -
J: TRBJ2-1
size: -
DNA: TGTGCCAGCAGTGTCAGGGGAGCGGGGTACAATGAGCAGTTCTTC
CDR3: CASSVRGAGYNEQFF

V: TRBV20-1
D: -
J: TRBJ2-7
size: once
DNA: TGCAGTGCCCTAAGGGGGAAAGGATCCTACGAGCAGTACTTC
CDR3: CSALRGKGSYEQYF